This T cell receptor (beta chain) was identified in a study of response to subunit inactivated influenza vaccine. The study's findings and limits: The authors proposed limited new T cell recruitment per seasonal influenza vaccination.

TCRdb independently ran MiXCR on the RT-PCR reads; one entry per CDR3 protein. Of about 580,000 distinct CDR3 sequences listed, 13% to 15% were seen once; the top ten hold 11%. Comment on this clonotype: The antigen remains unidentified.

The origin of this receptor is a man aged 50 to 60 who received an inactivated influenza vaccine. The sample in question was PBMCs from blood, obtained approximately 12 days after vaccination.

CDR3 bases: TGTGCCAGCAGCTCGGGTGGGTGGGTTTCAGATACGCAGTATTTT. Protein product: CASSSGGWVSDTQYF. V is TRBV11-2 and J is TRBJ2-3; D unclear. Germline V lookup: CDR1 SGHAT, CDR2 FQNNGV. This CDR3 contains 15 residues. Trimming stripped 4 bases from V and 4 bases from J, with 15 bases between.